This TCR beta chain was captured by sequencing in a study of shared clonotypes between healthy human individuals. Across the study: CD4 naive and memory got three plates each, CD8 naive two, CD8 memory one. Study outcomes and limitations: Shared across a few donors were roughly 5.3% of the naive CD4 clonotypes.

With respect to this clone: What it binds is unknown.

This table comes from immunoSEQ multiplex PCR, and its TCRdb copy is limited to in-frame clones, with some not included. The sample holds over 400,000 clones; 90% to 97% are singletons and the top ten take 0.05% to 0.07%. The length of the CDR3 is 13 residues. The V end lost 1 base, the J end lost 4 bases, and 7 bases lay between the germline ends. Germline CDR1 reads SGHNT; CDR2 reads YYREEE (reference sequence). Memory CD4+ cells were the fraction left after CD45RA+ naive selection. The V gene is TRBV5-4, the J gene TRBJ2-3; no definite D call. The specimen was naive CD4+ T cells sorted from blood. Subset of the sample: CD45RA+ positively selected. The receptor's source is a woman younger than 45 in good health. CDR3 DNA: TGTGCCAGCAGCTTGTTCGTCTCAGATACGCAGTATTTT. Encoded protein: CASSLFVSDTQYF.